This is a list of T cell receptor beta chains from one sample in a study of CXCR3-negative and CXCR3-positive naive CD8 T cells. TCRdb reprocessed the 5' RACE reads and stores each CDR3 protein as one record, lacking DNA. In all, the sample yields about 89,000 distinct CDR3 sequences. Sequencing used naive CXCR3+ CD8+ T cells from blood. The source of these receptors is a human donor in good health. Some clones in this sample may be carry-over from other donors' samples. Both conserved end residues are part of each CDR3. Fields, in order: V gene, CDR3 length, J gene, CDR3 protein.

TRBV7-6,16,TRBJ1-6,CASGHHPGDRNSPLHF
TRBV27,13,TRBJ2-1,CATGGAAYNEQFF
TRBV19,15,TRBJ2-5,CASSGRAPNQETQYF
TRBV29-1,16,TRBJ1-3,CSVHSGTPDSGNTIYF
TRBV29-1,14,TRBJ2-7,CSVESPSPQIEQYF
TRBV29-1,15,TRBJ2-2,CSVDLASQGDGELFF
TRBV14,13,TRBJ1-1,CASSQDWASEAFF
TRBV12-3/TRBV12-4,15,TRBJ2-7,CASSSRSARSYEQYF
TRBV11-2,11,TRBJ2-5,CASSLEETQYF
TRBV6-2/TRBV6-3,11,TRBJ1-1,CASSYTAEAFF
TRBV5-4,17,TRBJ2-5,CASSKGTTDREQETQYF
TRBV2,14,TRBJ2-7,CASSEGWAVYEQYF
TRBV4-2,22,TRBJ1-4,CASSQAAGQGPRIRGVNEKLFF
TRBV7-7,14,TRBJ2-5,CASSSVQGGGTQYF
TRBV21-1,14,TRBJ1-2,CASSKEKANYGYTF
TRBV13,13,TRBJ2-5,CASSAGQEETQYF
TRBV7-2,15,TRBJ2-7,CASSSQGGGPYEQYF
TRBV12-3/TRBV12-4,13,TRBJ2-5,CASSFPGMKTQYF
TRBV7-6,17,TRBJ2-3,CASSRGGGLTSTDTQYF
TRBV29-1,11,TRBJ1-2,CSVRGGIGYTF
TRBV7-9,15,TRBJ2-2,CASSPTEANTGELFF
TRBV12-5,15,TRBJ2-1,CASGLEMVGYNEQFF
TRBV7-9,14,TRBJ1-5,CASSLGADLQPQHF
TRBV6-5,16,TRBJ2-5,CASSYSRTGWGVTQYF
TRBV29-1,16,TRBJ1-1,CSVTTTGFSLNTEAFF
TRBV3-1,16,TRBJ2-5,CASSFFSGGEQETQYF
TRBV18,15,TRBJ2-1,CASSRGLAGQTEQFF
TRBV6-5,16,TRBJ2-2,CASSYSRGGASGELFF
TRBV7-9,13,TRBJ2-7,CATTLTGAHEQYF
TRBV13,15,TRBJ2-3,CASSPRAGDTDTQYF
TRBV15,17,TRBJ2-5,CATSRDVGRTAQETQYF
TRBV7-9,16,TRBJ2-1,CASSPDSSSSYNEQFF
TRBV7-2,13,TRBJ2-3,CASSPGGDATQYF
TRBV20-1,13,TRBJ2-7,CSARDPDEYEQYF
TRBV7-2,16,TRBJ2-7,CASSLPGGALSYEQYF
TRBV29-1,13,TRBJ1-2,CSEGPRGGNGYTF
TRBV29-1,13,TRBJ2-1,CSAIPGLVNEQFF
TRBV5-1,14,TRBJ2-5,CASSVRQGVETQYF
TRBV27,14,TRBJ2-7,CASSLGDRPYEQYF
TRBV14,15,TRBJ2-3,CASSQGDLSTDTQYF
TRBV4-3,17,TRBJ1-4,CASSQGGTGPVNEKLFF
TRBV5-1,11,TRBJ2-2,CASSKAGELFF
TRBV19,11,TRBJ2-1,CASSWVGEQFF
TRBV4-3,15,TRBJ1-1,CASSQGGVRATEAFF
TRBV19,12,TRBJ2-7,CASIGSSYEQYF
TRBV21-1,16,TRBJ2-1,CASSTMGLPRYNEQFF
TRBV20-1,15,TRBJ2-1,CSARGSAASYNEQLF
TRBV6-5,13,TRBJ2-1,CASSPGAYNEQFF
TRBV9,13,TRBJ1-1,CASSITGDTEAFF
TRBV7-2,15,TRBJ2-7,CASSLGIGQLYEQYF